This T cell receptor beta chain originates from a study of cytomegalovirus exposure and HLA in healthy donors. Study-wide results and caveats: Analyzed later, most CMV-associated TCR beta chains appeared HLA-restricted. Per a later analysis, HLA-associated TCR beta chains showed more clonal expansion than other, equally common TCR beta chains.

60 Vbeta and 13 Jbeta primers were used in PCR. Study processing details: The count from a later analysis was about 80 million unique TCR beta chains, about 9.9 million of them shared. Only in-frame clones appear in the TCRdb table, and some are missing; sequencing was by immunoSEQ multiplex PCR. V, J and clone size are those of that table, while D and trimming were read from the DNA. This sample has some 150,000 clones; 82% occur once, and the top ten carry around a tenth. This CDR3 region has 14 residues. Germline V gives CDR1 LNHDA, CDR2 SQIVND (reference sequence). V lost 4 bases and J lost 10, with 17 bases in between. Whereas donors were nominally healthy upon sampling, unrecorded immune exposures were probable. A remark on this clone: Its antigen is not known.

The receptor was derived from a middle-aged man in good health and CMV-seropositive. The sample taken for sequencing was PBMCs. V and J are TRBV19 and TRBJ1-5; D is possibly TRBD1 (6 bases). CDR3 DNA: TGTGCCAGTAGTAAACAGGGTAGGGATTCACCCCAGCATTTT. This codes for CASSKQGRDSPQHF.